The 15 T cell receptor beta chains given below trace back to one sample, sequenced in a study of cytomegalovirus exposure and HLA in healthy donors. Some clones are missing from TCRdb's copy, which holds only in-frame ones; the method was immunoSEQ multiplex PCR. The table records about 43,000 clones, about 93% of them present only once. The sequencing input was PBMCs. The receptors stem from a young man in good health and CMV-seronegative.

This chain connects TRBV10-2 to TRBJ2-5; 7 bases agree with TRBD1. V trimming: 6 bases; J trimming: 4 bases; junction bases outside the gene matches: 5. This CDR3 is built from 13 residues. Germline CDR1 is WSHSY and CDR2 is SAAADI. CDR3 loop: CASRTGASETQYF. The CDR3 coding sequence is TGCGCCAGCAGAACAGGGGCGTCAGAGACCCAGTACTTC.

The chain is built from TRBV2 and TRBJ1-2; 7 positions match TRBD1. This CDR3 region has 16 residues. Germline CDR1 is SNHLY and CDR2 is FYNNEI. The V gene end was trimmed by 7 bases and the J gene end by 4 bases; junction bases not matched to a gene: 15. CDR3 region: CASTGTAGLGFYGYTF. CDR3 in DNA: TGTGCCAGCACCGGGACAGCAGGATTGGGGTTCTATGGCTACACCTTC.

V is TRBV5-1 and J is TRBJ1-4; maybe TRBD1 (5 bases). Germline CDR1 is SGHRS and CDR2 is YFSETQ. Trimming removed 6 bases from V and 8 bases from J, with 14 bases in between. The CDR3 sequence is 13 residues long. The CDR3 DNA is TGCGCCAGCAAAAGAGGGGAGGACGAAAAACTGTTTTTT. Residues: CASKRGEDEKLFF. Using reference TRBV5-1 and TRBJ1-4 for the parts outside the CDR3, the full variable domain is KAGVTQTPRYLIKTRGQQVTLSCSPISGHRSVSWYQQTPGQGLQFLFEYFSETQRNKGNFPGRFSGRQFSNSRSEMNVSTLELGDSALYLCASKRGEDEKLFFGSGTQLSVL.

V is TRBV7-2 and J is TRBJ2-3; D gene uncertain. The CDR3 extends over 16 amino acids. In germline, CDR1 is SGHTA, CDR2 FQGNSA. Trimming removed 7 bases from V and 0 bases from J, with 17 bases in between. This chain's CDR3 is CASTRRLSTSTDTQYF. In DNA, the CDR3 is TGTGCCAGCACCCGAAGGTTATCGACTAGCACAGATACGCAGTATTTT.

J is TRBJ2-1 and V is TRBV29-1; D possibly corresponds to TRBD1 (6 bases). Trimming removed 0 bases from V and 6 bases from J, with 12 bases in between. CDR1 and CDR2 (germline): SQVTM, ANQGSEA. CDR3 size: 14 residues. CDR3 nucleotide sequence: TGCAGCGTTGAAGAAACCAGCAGGGGCAATGAGCAGTTCTTC. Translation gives CSVEETSRGNEQFF.

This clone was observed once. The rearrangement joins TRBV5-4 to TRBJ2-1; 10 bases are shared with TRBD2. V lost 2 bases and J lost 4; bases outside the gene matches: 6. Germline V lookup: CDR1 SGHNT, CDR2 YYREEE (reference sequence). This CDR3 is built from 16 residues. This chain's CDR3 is CASSLAGGSSYNEQFF. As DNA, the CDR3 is TGTGCCAGCAGCTTAGCGGGGGGGTCCTCTTACAATGAGCAGTTCTTC.

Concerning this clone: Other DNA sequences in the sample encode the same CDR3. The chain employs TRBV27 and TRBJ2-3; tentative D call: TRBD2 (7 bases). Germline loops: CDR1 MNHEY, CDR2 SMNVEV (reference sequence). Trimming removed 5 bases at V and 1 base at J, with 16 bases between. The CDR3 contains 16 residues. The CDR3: CASSKQGGDGTDTQYF. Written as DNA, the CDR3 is TGTGCCAGCAGTAAACAGGGAGGGGATGGCACAGATACGCAGTATTTT.

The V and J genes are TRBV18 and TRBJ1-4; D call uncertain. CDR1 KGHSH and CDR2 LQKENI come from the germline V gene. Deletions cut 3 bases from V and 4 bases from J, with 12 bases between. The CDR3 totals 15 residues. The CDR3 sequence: CASSPSGIHNEKLFF. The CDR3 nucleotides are TGTGCCAGCTCACCGTCCGGGATCCATAATGAAAAACTGTTTTTT.

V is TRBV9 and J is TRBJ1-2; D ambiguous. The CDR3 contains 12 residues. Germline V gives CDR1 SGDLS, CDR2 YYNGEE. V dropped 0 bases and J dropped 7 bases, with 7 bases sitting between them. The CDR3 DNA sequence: TGTGCCAGCAGCGTAGCGGGGTTTGGCTACACCTTC. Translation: CASSVAGFGYTF.

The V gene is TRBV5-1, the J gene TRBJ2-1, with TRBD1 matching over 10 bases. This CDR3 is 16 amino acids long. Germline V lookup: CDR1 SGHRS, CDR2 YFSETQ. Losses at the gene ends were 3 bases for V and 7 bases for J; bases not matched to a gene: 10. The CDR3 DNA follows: TGCGCCAGCAGCTGGACCGGGACAGGGGTTCTTAATGAGCAGTTCTTC. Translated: CASSWTGTGVLNEQFF.

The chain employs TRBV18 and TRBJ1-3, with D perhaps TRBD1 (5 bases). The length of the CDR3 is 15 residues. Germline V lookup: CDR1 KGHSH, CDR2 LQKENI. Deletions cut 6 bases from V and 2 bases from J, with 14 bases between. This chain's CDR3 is CASSPTDSAGNTIYF. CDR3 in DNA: TGTGCCAGCTCTCCAACTGACAGTGCTGGAAACACCATATATTTT.

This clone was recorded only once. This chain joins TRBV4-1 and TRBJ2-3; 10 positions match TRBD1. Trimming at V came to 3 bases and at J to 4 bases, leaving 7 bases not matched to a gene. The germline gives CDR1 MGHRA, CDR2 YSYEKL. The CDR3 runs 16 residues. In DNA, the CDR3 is TGCGCCAGCAGCCAGTCCCCGGGACAGGGGCCAGATACGCAGTATTTT. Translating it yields CASSQSPGQGPDTQYF.

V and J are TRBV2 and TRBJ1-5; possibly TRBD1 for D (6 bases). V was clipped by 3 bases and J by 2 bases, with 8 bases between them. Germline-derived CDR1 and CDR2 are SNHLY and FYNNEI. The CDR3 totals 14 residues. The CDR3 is CASSDSGGNQPQHF. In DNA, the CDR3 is TGTGCCAGCAGTGATTCAGGGGGCAATCAGCCCCAGCATTTT.

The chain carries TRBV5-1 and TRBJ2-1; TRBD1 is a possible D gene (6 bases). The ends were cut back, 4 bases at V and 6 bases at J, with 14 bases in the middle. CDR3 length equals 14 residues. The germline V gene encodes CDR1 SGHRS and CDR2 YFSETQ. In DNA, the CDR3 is TGCGCCAGCAGCCAGTCGACAGGAGTCAATGAGCAGTTCTTC. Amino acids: CASSQSTGVNEQFF.

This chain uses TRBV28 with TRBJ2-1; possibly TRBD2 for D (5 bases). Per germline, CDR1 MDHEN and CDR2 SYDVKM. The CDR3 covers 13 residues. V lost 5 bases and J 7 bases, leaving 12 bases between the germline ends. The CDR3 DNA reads TGTGCCAGCAGTATCCGGGAAAAGAATGAGCAGTTCTTC. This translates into CASSIREKNEQFF.